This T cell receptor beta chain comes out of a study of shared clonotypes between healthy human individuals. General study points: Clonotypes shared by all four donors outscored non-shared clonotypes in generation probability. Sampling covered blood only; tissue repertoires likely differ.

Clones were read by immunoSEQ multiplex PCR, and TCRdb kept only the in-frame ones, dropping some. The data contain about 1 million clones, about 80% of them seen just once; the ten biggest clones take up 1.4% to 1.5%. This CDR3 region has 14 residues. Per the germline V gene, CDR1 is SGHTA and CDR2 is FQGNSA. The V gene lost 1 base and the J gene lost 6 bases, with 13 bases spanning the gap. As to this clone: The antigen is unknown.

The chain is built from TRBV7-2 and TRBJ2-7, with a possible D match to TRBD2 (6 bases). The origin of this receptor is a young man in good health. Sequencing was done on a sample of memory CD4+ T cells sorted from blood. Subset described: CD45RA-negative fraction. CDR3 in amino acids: CASSLGRGVREQYF. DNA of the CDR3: TGTGCCAGCAGCTTAGGGAGGGGAGTCCGCGAGCAGTACTTC.